This section outlines one T cell receptor beta chain sequence together with its context. No antigen is known for it. Averaging about 116 mL, one heparinised blood draw came from each individual donor. CD45RO/CCR7/CD25/CD127/CD95/CD27 sorting isolated CD4+ naive, central memory, regulatory and stem cell-like memory cells. The CDR3 sequence is 16 residues long. V lost 0 bases, J lost 0 bases, and 9 bases lay in between. Germline V lookup: CDR1 LGHNA, CDR2 YSLEER. The data stem from a study of beta chain features in type 1 diabetes. Whole-study results and caveats: Whether HLA type affects TCRB rearrangement stayed undetermined in the present work. All four CD4+ subsets from Type 1 diabetes patients carried moderately but significantly shorter TCRB CDR3s. More deletions and fewer insertions at VDJ junctions were found in patients with type 1 diabetes.

cDNA synthesis used the whole RNA isolate, giving expressed TCRB sequences. Sequenced by immunoSEQ multiplex PCR; TCRdb stores in-frame clones only, minus some. The sample gives hundreds of thousands of clones, 10% to 15% of which show up once; about 0.01% is in the top ten. The material sequenced was naive CD4+ T cells from blood. The source is a woman aged 18-29 years with type 1 diabetes. The V and J genes are TRBV4-3 and TRBJ2-1; weak D call: TRBD1 (6 bases). The CDR3 DNA is TGCGCCAGCAGCCAAGATGACAGGAGCTCCTACAATGAGCAGTTCTTC. It specifies CASSQDDRSSYNEQFF.